The present T cell receptor (beta chain) was sequenced within a study of T cell repertoires in cytomegalovirus infection (dated by TCRdb to between 2019 and 2020). For context, the study as a whole: Peptide stimulations targeted recently identified HLA-C-restricted CMV epitopes, whose presentation resists viral immunomodulation, together with well-studied HLA-B-restricted epitopes. Donor HLA type was relevant to the analysis, as public TCR beta signatures indicated carriage of CMV infection together with the matching HLA type. The paper as a whole reports these results and caveats: Cumulative frequency of public TCR beta family members discriminated carriers of CMV infection plus the relevant HLA type in this cohort and an independent roughly 330-donor cohort. In the ex vivo response, HLA-C-restricted CMV-specific TCR beta clonotypes were dominant, and in two of eight donors the single most frequent clonotype came from this HLA-C-restricted group.

With regard to this clonotype: The antigen it recognizes is unknown. No base qualities exist here, and no much larger clone lies one base off it.

Trimming removed 2 bases from V and 9 bases from J; the gene matches leave 7 bases unexplained. The CDR3 sequence holds 15 residues, the cysteine and phenylalanine included. Only CDR3 DNA remains: 45 bases, in frame from the first base. The germline V gene provides CDR1 SGHTA and CDR2 FQGNSA. TCRdb records Illumina HiSeq 1500 as the sequencer. In-frame beta chains were kept once TCRdb had trimmed the public reads at Q25 with fastp and called clones with MiXCR. Every CDR3 protein is listed once, alongside the most common genes and DNA of its rows. This sample is represented by roughly 500,000 distinct CDR3 sequences; 30% to 40% of them were singletons. Together, the top ten hold 15% to 20% of the sample. Reading the label with the study, this specimen's treatment or condition is: in vitro stimulation with specific CMV peptide epitopes to enrich CMV-specific T cells.

Sequencing used cultured PBMCs, obtained from culture after CMV antigen stimulation. This sequence originates from a human donor in good health (CMV status not recorded). Some clones in this sample may be carry-over from other donors' samples. The chain joins TRBV7-2 to TRBJ2-1, and 10 junctional nucleotides match TRBD2. The sequence in DNA is TGTGCCAGCAGCTTAATCCTAGCGGGAGCGAGTGAGCAGTTCTTC. Protein translation: CASSLILAGASEQFF. Reference TRBV7-2 and TRBJ2-1 proteins supply the regions before and after the CDR3; the full variable domain is: GAGVSQSPSNKVTEKGKDVELRCDPISGHTALYWYRQSLGQGLEFLIYFQGNSAPDKSGLPSDRFSAERTGGSVSTLTIQRTQQEDSAVYLCASSLILAGASEQFFGPGTRLTVL.